This TCR beta chain is drawn from a study of blood T cell repertoires in COVID-19 (dated by TCRdb to 2018 to 2021). Concerning the study at large: Collaborator samples came from the United States, Italy and Spain and covered acute and convalescent phases of COVID-19. The prospective study material was composed of cDNA or gDNA derived from T cells, B-cell-depleted T cells, or PBMCs. Subjects who had been exposed to COVID-19, were actively infected with it, or had recovered from it provided the deeply sampled blood TCRbeta repertoires that made up the dataset. The repertoires were made available in a free public database intended to serve as a resource for research on the immune response to SARS-CoV-2. The samples were drawn from two sources: the first 160 participants of the ongoing ImmuneRACE study, and about 1,300 subjects contributed by 6 global collaborators. Nearly every sample came with metadata listing a de-identified subject ID, COVID-19 status, age in years and sex. HLA class I and class II types, where available, came from metadata supplied by the sample provider rather than from assay-based typing. What the authors observed across the whole study: Clinical and demographic metadata were provided uncurated, with the amount varying by source and participant.

TCRbeta CDR3 regions were amplified from genomic DNA using the immunoSEQ Assay, a bias-controlled multiplex PCR. From the authors' description of their analysis: The number of nucleated cells in each sample was estimated by amplification of reference gene primers within the assay. Sequence reads were collapsed and filtered to measure the absolute abundance of every unique TCRbeta CDR3 rearrangement. For each sample, productive Simpson clonality was calculated as the square root of Simpson's diversity index over productive rearrangements. As stored in TCRdb, this immuneACCESS dataset retains in-frame rearrangements with V and J assigned. A fraction of the clones does not appear; measured against another copy, unresolved V genes explain less than half of the discrepancy, and the remainder lacks a known reason. D and trimming were read from the DNA, whereas the V and J calls and clone size are those reported in that table. This sample is represented by 150,000 or so clones; roughly 80% of them were singletons. In total, the top ten clones hold 13% to 15% of the sample.

V and J are truncated by 8 bases and 4 bases respectively, leaving an intervening sequence of 9 bases. According to the germline V gene, CDR1 reads SNHLY and CDR2 reads FYNNEI. The CDR3 numbers 11 residues from cysteine through phenylalanine. Only the CDR3 part of the read is kept: 33 bases, read in frame from the first base. Each collaborating institution followed its own protocols to collect whole blood in K2EDTA tubes. For TCRbeta analysis, collaborators shipped samples in one of three forms: frozen whole blood, isolated PBMCs, or DNA extracted from either of those sample types. Concerning this clone itself: Its binding antigen is unknown. No base-level quality is on record; no much larger clone is a single base apart.

The chain is assembled from TRBV2 and TRBJ2-7; no D segment can be confidently identified. The TCR sequence derives from a man aged 18 to 29 with active or convalescent COVID-19. Sequencing was carried out using peripheral blood. This receptor carries the CDR3 CASDTGYEQYF. In nucleotides, the sequence is TGTGCCAGCGACACTGGTTACGAGCAGTACTTC.